The 8 T cell receptor beta chains in this list originate from one sample, sequenced in a study of TIL therapy for anti-PD-1-resistant metastatic lung cancer. The immunoSEQ assay was v3. The method was immunoSEQ multiplex PCR; TCRdb's version includes in-frame clones alone and lacks a portion of them. This sample yields 55,000 to 70,000 clones, of which roughly 84% are seen a single time; 2.6% belongs to the top ten. Time point in this sample: pre-treatment sample, taken before nivolumab and TIL therapy. The starting material was blood, obtained at baseline. The receptors stem from a person aged 25 to 85 with non-small cell lung cancer.

The chain employs TRBV7-6 and TRBJ1-3, with 7 bases lining up with TRBD1. V shed 5 bases, J shed 4 bases, and the junction held 8 bases outside the gene matches. CDR3 length equals 15 residues. In germline, CDR1 is SGHVS, CDR2 FNYEAQ. CDR3 sequence: CASSLLQGRGNTIYF. For the CDR3, the DNA is TGTGCCAGCAGCCTACTACAGGGGCGCGGAAACACCATATATTTT.

The genes are TRBV11-2 and TRBJ2-7; tentative D call: TRBD2 (6 bases). Germline CDR1 is SGHAT and CDR2 is FQNNGV. Trimming left V 5 bases short and J 5 bases short, with 19 bases between. The CDR3 runs to 15 residues. The CDR3 DNA is TGTGCCAGCAGCCCTCTAACGGGAGTTGTCGACGAGCAGTACTTC. Translation gives CASSPLTGVVDEQYF.

This chain links TRBV13 with TRBJ2-7; 8 bases are a match to TRBD2. With 6 bases clipped from V and 2 bases from J, the junction kept 6 bases outside the gene matches. The CDR3 covers 14 residues. Looked up from germline, CDR1 is PRHDT and CDR2 is FYEKMQ (reference sequence). The chain's CDR3 is CASSKYSGTYEQYF. CDR3 DNA sequence: TGTGCCAGCAGTAAATATAGCGGGACCTACGAGCAGTACTTC.

This clone was seen more than once but under ten times. V is TRBV19 and J is TRBJ2-7; D remains unclear. CDR3 size: 12 residues. V shed 2 bases and J shed 7 bases, with 9 bases lying between them. Germline CDR1 and CDR2: LNHDA and SQIVND (reference sequence). In DNA, the CDR3 is TGTGCCAGTAGTATACCCCTAGGAGAGCAGTACTTC. The encoded protein is CASSIPLGEQYF.

J is TRBJ1-1 and V is TRBV29-1, with D unresolved. Germline assignment: CDR1 SQVTM and CDR2 ANQGSEA. CDR3 length equals 13 residues. Trimming left V 4 bases short and J 4 bases short, with 13 bases between. CDR3 coding DNA: TGCAGCGTTGGAGGCCGGGTGAGCACTGAAGCTTTCTTT. Translating it yields CSVGGRVSTEAFF.

This chain links TRBV5-6 with TRBJ1-2, with D possibly TRBD1 on 6 matching bases. Per the germline V gene, CDR1 is SGHDT and CDR2 is YYEEEE. V lost 3 bases and J lost 5, with 14 bases in between. This CDR3 is built from 14 residues. CDR3 bases: TGTGCCAGCAGCTACCGGGGGGGCGAGTATGGCTACACCTTC. It specifies CASSYRGGEYGYTF.

This chain connects TRBV3-1 (or the pseudogene TRBV3-2) to TRBJ1-6; no clear D gene. The CDR3 runs 15 residues. Looked up from germline, CDR1 is LGHDT and CDR2 is YNNKEL (reference sequence). The V end was cut by 1 base, the J end by 9 bases, with 13 bases between. CDR3 sequence reads: CASSQGYDLISPLHF. The CDR3 bases are TGTGCCAGCAGCCAAGGTTACGATCTCATTTCACCCCTCCACTTT.

This clone was counted a single time. A read error may account for a junction end that differs from germline. V is TRBV19 and J is TRBJ1-4; perhaps TRBD1 as D (6 bases). The CDR3 is 11 amino acids. Germline assignment: CDR1 LNHDA and CDR2 SQIVND (reference sequence). The CDR3 DNA reads TGTGCCAGTACTGGGGGGCCGCTGGTTGTTTTT. This sequence encodes CASTGGPLVVF. The entire variable domain, with the rest obtained from reference TRBV19 and TRBJ1-4, is as follows: DGGITQSPKYLFRKEGQNVTLSCEQNLNHDAMYWYRQDPGQGLRLIYYSQIVNDFQKGDIAEGYSVSREKKESFPLTVTSAQKNPTAFYLCASTGGPLVVFGSGTQLSVL.